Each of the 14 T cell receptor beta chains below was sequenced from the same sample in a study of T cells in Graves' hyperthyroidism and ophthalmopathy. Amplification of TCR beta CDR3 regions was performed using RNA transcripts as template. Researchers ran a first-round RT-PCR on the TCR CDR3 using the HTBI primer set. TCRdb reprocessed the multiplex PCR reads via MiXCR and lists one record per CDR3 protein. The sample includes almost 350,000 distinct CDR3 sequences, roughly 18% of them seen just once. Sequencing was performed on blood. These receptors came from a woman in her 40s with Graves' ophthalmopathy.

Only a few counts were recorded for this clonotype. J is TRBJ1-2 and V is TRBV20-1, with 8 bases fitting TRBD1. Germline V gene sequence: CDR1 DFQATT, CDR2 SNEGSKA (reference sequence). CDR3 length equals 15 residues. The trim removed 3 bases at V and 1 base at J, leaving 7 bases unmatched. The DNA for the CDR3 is TGCAGTGCTAGTGGCCGGGACAGGAATAACTATGGCTACACCTTC. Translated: CSASGRDRNNYGYTF.

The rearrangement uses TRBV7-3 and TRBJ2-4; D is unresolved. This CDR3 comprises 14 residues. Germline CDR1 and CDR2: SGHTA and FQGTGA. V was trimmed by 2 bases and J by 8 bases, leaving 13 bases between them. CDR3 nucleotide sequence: TGTGCCAGCAGCTTACGGGCGACGGTGGACATTCAGTACTTC. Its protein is CASSLRATVDIQYF.

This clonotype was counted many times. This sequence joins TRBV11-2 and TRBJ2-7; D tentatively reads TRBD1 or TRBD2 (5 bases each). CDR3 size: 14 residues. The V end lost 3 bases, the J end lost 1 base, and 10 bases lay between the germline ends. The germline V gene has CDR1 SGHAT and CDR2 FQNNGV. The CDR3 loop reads CASSFRDPSYEQYF. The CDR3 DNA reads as TGTGCCAGCAGCTTCCGGGACCCTTCCTACGAGCAGTACTTC.

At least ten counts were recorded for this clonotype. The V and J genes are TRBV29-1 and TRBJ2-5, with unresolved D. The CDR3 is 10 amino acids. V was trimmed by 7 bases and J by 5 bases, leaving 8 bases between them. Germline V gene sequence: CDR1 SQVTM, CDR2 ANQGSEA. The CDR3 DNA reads TGCAGCGGGAACACGGAGACCCAGTACTTC. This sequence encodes CSGNTETQYF.

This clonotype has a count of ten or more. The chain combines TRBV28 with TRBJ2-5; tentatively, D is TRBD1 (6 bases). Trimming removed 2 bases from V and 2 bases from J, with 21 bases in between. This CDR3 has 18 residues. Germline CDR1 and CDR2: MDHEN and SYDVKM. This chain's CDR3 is CASSLTVGRTARQETQYF. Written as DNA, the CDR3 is TGTGCCAGCAGTTTAACGGTTGGAAGGACAGCTAGACAAGAGACCCAGTACTTC.

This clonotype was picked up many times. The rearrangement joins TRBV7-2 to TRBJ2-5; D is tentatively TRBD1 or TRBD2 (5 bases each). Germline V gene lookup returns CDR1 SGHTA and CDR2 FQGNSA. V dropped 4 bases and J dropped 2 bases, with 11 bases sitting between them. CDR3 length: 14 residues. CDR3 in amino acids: CASSWGWAQETQYF. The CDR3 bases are TGTGCCAGCAGCTGGGGGTGGGCGCAAGAGACCCAGTACTTC.

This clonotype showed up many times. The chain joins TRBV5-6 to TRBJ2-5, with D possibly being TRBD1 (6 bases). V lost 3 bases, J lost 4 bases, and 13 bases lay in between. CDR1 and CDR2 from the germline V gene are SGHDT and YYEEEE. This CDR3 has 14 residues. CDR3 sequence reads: CASSWIQGLETQYF. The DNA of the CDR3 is TGTGCCAGCAGCTGGATACAGGGTTTAGAGACCCAGTACTTC.

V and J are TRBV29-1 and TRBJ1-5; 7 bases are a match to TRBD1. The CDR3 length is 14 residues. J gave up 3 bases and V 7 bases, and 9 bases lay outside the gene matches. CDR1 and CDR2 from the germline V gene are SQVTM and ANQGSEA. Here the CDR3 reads CSAAGQDINQPQHF. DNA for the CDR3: TGCAGCGCCGCTGGACAGGATATCAATCAGCCCCAGCATTTT.

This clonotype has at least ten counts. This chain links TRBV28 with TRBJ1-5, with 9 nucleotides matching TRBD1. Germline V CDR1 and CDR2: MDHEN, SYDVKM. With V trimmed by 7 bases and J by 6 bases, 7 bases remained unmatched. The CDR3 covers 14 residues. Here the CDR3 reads CASNGGQGGQPQHF. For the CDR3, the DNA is TGTGCCAGCAACGGGGGACAGGGAGGTCAGCCCCAGCATTTT.

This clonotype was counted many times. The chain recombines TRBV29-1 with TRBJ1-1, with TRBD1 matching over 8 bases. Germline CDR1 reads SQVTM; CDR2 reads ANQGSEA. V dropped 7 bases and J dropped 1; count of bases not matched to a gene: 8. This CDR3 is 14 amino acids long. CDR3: CSGRQGTPNTEAFF. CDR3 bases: TGCAGCGGCCGACAGGGGACCCCGAACACTGAAGCTTTCTTT.

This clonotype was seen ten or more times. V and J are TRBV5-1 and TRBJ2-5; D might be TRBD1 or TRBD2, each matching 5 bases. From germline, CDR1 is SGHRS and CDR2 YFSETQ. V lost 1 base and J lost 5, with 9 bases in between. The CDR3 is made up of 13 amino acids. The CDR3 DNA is TGCGCCAGCAGCTTGTGGGGGTTGGAGACCCAGTACTTC. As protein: CASSLWGLETQYF. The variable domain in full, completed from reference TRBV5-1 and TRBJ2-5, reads KAGVTQTPRYLIKTRGQQVTLSCSPISGHRSVSWYQQTPGQGLQFLFEYFSETQRNKGNFPGRFSGRQFSNSRSEMNVSTLELGDSALYLCASSLWGLETQYFGPGTRLLVL.

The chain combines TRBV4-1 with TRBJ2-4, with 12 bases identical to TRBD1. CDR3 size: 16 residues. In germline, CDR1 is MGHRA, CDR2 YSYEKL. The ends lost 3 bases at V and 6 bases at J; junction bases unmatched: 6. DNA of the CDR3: TGCGCCAGCAGCCACAATCCGGGACAGGGGGCAAACATTCAGTACTTC. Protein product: CASSHNPGQGANIQYF.

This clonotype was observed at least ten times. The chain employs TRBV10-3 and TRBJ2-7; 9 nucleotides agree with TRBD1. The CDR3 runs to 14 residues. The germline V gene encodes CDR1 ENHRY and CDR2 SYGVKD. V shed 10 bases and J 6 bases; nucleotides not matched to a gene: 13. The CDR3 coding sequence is TGTGCCACGACTGGGGGGACAGGGATCTCCGAGCAGTACTTC. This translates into CATTGGTGISEQYF.

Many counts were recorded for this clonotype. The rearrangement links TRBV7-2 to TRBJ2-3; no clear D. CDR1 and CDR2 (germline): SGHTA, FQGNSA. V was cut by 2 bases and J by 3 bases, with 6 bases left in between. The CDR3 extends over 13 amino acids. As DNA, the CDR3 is TGTGCCAGCAGCTTACCGAGGACAGATACGCAGTATTTT. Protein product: CASSLPRTDTQYF. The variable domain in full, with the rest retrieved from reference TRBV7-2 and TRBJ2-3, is GAGVSQSPSNKVTEKGKDVELRCDPISGHTALYWYRQSLGQGLEFLIYFQGNSAPDKSGLPSDRFSAERTGGSVSTLTIQRTQQEDSAVYLCASSLPRTDTQYFGPGTRLTVL.